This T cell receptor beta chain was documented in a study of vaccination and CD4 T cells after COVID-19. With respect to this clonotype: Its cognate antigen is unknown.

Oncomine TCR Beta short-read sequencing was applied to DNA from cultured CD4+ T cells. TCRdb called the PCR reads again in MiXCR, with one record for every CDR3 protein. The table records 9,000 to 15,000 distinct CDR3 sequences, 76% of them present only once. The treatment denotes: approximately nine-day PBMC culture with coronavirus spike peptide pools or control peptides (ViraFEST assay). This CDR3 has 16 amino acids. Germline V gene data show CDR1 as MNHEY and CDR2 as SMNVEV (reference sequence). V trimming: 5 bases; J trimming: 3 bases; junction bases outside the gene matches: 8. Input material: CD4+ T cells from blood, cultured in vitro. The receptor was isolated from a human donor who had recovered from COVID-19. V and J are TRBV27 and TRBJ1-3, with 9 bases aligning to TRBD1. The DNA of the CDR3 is TGTGCCAGCAGTCCCGGGGGGACAGGGATTGGAAACACCATATATTTT. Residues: CASSPGGTGIGNTIYF.